This T cell receptor beta chain was retrieved from a study of blood T cells in healthy people across ages. The V and J ends lost 4 bases and 2 bases respectively, with 8 bases between them. The CDR3 extends over 15 amino acids. Per germline, CDR1 KGHDR and CDR2 SFDVKD. This clonotype was seen a few times. The second PCR ran roughly 7 to 12 cycles with a sample-barcoded 5' primer and J-beta primers. One entry per CDR3 protein, called by TCRdb with MiXCR from the 5' RACE reads. Among 1,800,000 or so distinct CDR3 sequences listed, about two fifths were seen once. This clonotype was sampled from a human donor in good health. The chain carries TRBV24-1 and TRBJ2-6; possible D gene TRBD1, 5 bases. The sample consisted of blood. For the CDR3, the DNA is TGTGCCACCAGTGAGGGGCGGACTGGGGCCAACGTCCTGACTTTC. Protein sequence: CATSEGRTGANVLTF.